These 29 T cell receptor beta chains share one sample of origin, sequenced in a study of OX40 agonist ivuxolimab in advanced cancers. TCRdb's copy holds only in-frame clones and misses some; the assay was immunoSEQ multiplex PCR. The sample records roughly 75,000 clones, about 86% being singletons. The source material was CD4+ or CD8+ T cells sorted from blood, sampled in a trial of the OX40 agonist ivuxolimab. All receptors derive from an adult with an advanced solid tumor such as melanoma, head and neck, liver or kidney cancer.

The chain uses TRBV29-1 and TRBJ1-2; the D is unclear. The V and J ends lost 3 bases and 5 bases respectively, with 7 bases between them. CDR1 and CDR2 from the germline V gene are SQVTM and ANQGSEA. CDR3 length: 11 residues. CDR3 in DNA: TGCAGCGTTGATCGGGAGTATGGCTACACCTTC. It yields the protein CSVDREYGYTF.

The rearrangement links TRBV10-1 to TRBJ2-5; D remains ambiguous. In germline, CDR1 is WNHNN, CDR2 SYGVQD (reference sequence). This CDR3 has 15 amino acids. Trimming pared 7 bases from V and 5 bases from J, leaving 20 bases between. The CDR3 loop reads CASTMRIGITETQYF. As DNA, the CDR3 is TGCGCCAGCACTATGCGAATTGGGATTACGGAGACCCAGTACTTC.

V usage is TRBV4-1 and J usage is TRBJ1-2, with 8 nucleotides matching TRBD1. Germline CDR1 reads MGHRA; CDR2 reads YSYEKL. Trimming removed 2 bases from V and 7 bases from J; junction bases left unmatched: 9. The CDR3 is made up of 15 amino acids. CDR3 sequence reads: CASSQKGQGAVGYTF. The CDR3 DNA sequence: TGCGCCAGCAGCCAAAAAGGACAGGGTGCCGTTGGCTACACCTTC.

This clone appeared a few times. CDR3 amino acids: CARIRDNEQFF. Here the CDR3 DNA reads TGTGCCAGGATCCGGGACAATGAGCAGTTCTTC. The chain joins TRBV12-5 to TRBJ2-1; D not resolved. This CDR3 has 11 residues. In germline, CDR1 is LGHNT, CDR2 FRNRAP.

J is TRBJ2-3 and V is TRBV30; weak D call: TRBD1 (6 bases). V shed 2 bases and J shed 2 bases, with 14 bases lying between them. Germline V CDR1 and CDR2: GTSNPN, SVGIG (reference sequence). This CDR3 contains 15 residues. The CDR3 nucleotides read TGTGCCTGGAGTAGGGGGACCTCCCCCACAGATACGCAGTATTTT. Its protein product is CAWSRGTSPTDTQYF. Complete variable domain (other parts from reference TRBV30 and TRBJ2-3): SQTIHQWPATLVQPVGSPLSLECTVEGTSNPNLYWYRQAAGRGLQLLFYSVGIGQISSEVPQNLSASRPQDRQFILSSKKLLLSDSGFYLCAWSRGTSPTDTQYFGPGTRLTVL.

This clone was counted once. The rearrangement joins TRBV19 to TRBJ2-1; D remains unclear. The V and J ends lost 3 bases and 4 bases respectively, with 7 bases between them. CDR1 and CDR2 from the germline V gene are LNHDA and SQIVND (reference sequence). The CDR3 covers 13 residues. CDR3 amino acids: CASSIVGYNEQFF. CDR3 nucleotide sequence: TGTGCCAGTAGTATTGTGGGATACAATGAGCAGTTCTTC.

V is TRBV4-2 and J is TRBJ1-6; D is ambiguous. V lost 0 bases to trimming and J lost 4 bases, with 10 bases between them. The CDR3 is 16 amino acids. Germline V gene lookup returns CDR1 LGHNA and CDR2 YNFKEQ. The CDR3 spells CASSQETGSYNSPLHF. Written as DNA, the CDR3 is TGTGCCAGCAGCCAAGAGACGGGTTCATATAATTCACCCCTCCACTTT.

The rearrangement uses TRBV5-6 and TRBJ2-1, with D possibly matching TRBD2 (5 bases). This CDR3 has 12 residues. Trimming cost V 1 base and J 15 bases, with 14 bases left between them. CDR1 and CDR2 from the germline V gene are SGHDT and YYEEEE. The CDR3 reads CASSLTAGHVFF. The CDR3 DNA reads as TGTGCCAGCAGCTTGACTGCGGGCCATGTGTTCTTC.

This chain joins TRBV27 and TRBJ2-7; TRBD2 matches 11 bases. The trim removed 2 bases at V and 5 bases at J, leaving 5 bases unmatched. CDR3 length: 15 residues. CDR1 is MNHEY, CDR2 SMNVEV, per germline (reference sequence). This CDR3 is CASSLTSGRFHEQYF. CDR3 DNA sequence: TGTGCCAGCAGTTTAACTAGCGGGAGATTCCACGAGCAGTACTTC.

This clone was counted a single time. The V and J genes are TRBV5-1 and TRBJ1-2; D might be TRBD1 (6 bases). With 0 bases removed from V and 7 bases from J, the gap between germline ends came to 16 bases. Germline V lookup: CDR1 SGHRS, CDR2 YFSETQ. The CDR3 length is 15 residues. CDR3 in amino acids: CASSLAGGQRLGYTF. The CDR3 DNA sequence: TGCGCCAGCAGCTTGGCGGGGGGGCAGAGACTTGGCTACACCTTC. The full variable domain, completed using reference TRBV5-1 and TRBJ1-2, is KAGVTQTPRYLIKTRGQQVTLSCSPISGHRSVSWYQQTPGQGLQFLFEYFSETQRNKGNFPGRFSGRQFSNSRSEMNVSTLELGDSALYLCASSLAGGQRLGYTFGSGTRLTVV.

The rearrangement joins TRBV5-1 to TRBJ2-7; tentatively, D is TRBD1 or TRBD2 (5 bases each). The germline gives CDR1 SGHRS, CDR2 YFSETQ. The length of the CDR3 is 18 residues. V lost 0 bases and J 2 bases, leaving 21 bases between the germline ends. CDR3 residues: CASSLGLSRGVGAYEQYF. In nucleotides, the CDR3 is TGCGCCAGCAGCTTGGGCCTCTCGCGAGGGGTCGGCGCCTACGAGCAGTACTTC.

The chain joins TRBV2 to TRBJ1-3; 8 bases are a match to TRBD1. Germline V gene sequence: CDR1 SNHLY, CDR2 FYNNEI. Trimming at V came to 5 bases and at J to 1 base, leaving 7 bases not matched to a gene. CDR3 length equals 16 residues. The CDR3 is CASSLQGGRSGNTIYF. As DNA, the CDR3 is TGTGCCAGCAGTTTACAGGGGGGAAGATCTGGAAACACCATATATTTT.

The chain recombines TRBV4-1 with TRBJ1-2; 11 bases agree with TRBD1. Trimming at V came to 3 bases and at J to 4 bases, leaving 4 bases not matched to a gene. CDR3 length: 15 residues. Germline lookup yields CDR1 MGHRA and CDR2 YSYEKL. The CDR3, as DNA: TGCGCCAGCAGCCAGCCCGGACAGGGGGCCTATGGCTACACCTTC. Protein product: CASSQPGQGAYGYTF.

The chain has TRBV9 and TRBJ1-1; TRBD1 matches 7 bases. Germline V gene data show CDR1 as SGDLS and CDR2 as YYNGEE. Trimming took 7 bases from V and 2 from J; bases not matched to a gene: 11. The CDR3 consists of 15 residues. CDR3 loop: CASRRTGGDNTEAFF. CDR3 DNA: TGTGCCAGCCGTCGGACAGGAGGGGACAACACTGAAGCTTTCTTT.

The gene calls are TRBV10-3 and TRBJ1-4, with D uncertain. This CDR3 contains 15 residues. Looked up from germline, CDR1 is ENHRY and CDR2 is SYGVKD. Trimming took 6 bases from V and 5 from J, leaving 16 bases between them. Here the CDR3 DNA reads TGTGCCATCAGGGATTCAGGTGGACCGAATGAAAAACTGTTTTTT. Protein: CAIRDSGGPNEKLFF.

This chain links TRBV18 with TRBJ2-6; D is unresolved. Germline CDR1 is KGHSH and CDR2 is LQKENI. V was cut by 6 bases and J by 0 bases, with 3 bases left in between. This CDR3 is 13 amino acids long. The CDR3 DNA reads TGTGCCAGCTCCTACTCTGGGGCCAACGTCCTGACTTTC. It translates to CASSYSGANVLTF.

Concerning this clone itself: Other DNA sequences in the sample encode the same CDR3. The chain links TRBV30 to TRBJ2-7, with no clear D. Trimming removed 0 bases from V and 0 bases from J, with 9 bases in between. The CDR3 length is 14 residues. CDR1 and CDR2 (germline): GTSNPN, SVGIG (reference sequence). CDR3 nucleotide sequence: TGTGCCTGGAGTGTAGGCGGCAGCTCCTACGAGCAGTACTTC. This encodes CAWSVGGSSYEQYF.

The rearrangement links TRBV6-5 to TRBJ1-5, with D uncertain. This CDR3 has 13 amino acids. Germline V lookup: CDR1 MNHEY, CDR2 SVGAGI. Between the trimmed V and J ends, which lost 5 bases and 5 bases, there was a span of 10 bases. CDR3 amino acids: CASSTLPDQPQHF. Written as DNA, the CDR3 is TGTGCCAGCAGTACCTTACCCGATCAGCCCCAGCATTTT.

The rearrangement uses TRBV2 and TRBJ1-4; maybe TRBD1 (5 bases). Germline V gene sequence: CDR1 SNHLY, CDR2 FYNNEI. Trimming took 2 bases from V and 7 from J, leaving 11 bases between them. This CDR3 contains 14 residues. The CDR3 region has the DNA TGTGCCAGCAGTGAACGGACACGGCTTGAAAAACTGTTTTTT. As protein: CASSERTRLEKLFF.

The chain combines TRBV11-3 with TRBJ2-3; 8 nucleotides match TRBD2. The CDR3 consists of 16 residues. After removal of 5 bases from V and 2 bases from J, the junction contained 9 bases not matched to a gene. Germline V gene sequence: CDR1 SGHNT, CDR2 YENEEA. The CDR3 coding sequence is TGTGCCAGCAGCCGAAGCGGGAGAGGGGCCACAGATACGCAGTATTTT. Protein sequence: CASSRSGRGATDTQYF.

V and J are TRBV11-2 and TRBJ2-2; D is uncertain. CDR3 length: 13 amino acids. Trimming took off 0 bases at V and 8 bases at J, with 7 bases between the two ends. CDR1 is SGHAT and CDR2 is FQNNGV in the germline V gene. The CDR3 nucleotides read TGTGCCAGCAGCTTAGATTTATCTGGGGAGCTGTTTTTT. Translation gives CASSLDLSGELFF.

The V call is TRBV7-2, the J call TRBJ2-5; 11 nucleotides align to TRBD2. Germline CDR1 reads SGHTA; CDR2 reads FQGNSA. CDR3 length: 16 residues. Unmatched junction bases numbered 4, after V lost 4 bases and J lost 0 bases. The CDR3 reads CASSSTSGGYQETQYF. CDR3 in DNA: TGTGCCAGCAGCTCAACTAGCGGGGGATACCAAGAGACCCAGTACTTC.

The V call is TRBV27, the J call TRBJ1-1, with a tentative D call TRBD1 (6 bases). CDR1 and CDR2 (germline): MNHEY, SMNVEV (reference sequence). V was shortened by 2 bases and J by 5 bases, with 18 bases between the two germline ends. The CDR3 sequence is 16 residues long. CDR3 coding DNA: TGTGCCAGCAGTTTACTCGCGAGGGGGGCGCGAACTGAAGCTTTCTTT. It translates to CASSLLARGARTEAFF.

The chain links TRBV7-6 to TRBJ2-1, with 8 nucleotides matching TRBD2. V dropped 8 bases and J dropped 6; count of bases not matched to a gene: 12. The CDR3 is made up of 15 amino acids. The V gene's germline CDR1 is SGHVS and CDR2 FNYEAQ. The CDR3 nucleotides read TGTGCCAGCTCCCCCGGGGGGGAGGGTAGCAATGAGCAGTTCTTC. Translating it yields CASSPGGEGSNEQFF.

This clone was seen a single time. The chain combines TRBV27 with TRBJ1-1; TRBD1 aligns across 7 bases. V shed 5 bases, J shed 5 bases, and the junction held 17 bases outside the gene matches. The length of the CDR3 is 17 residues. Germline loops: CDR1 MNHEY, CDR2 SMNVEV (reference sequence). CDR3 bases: TGTGCCAGCAGTCCGATAGACAGGGTTGGTTCCCTGACTGAAGCTTTCTTT. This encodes CASSPIDRVGSLTEAFF.

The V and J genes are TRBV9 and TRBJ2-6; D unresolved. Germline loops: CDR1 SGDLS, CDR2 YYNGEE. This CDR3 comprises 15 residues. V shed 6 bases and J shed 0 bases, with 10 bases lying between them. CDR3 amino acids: CASTTANSGANVLTF. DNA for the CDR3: TGTGCCAGCACCACGGCCAACTCTGGGGCCAACGTCCTGACTTTC.

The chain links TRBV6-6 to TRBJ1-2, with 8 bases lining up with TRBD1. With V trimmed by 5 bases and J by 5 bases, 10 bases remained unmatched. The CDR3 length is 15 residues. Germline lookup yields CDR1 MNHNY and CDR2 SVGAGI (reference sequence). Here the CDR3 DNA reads TGTGCCAGCAGTAACCGGGACAGGACCCCTTATGGCTACACCTTC. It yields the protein CASSNRDRTPYGYTF.

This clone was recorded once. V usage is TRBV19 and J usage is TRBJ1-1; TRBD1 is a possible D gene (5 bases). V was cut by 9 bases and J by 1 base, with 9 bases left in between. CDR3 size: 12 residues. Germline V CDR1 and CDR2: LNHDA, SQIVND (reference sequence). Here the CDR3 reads CASNDRNTEAFF. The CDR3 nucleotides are TGTGCCAGCAACGACAGGAACACTGAAGCTTTCTTT.

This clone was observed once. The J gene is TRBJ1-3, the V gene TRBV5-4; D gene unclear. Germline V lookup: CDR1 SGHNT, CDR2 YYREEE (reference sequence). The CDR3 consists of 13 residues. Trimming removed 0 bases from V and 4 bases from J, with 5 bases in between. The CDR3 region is CASSLAGGNTIYF. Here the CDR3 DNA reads TGTGCCAGCAGCTTGGCTGGGGGAAACACCATATATTTT.